Listed below are T cell receptor beta chains from one sample, sequenced in a study of blood T cell repertoires in COVID-19. Clones were sequenced by immunoSEQ multiplex PCR, and TCRdb holds only the in-frame ones, with some missing. The data hold about 160,000 clones, with approximately 82% observed a single time. Sequences were obtained from peripheral blood. The origin of the receptors is a woman aged 40 to 55 with COVID-19, enrolled during active disease. Each CDR3 is given with its conserved first and last residue. Fields, in order: J gene, V gene, clone size, CDR3 protein. Where a row states a size, it is once, few, many or the class of an expanded clone; other rows omit it.

>TRBJ2-1|TRBV11-2|once
CASSLVLAYNEQFF
>TRBJ1-3|TRBV7-9|.
CASSFLTGTIYF
>TRBJ2-7|TRBV4-1|.
CASSQAPPPGTGGSNEQYF
>TRBJ2-3|TRBV5-5|few
CASSPMTSATTDTQYF
>TRBJ2-5|TRBV21-1|.
CASSGGTSGVQETQYF
>TRBJ2-1|TRBV2|.
CASSGIGLAGRFF
>TRBJ1-5|TRBV4-1|.
CASSQVGTGSNQPQHF
>TRBJ1-4|TRBV5-4|.
CASSSQQGVNEKLFF
>TRBJ2-3|TRBV6-4|.
CASSDRGAPDTQYF
>TRBJ2-2|TRBV12-3/TRBV12-4|few
CASSFVRTGELFF
>TRBJ2-1|TRBV7-9|few
CASSSASGGKYEQFF
>TRBJ2-3|TRBV6-6|.
CASGIAGANTDTQYF
>TRBJ1-1|TRBV1|many
CTSSQVHLGGQNTEAFF
>TRBJ1-4|TRBV3-1/TRBV3-2|.
CASLGQHNEKLFF
>TRBJ1-6|TRBV12-3/TRBV12-4|.
CASSRWSSPLHF
>TRBJ1-5|TRBV27|.
CASSPRGLSNQPQHF
>TRBJ1-4|TRBV24-1|once
CATSDPLKPTGQGNEKLFF
>TRBJ2-3|TRBV9|.
CASSVAGALFTDTQYF
>TRBJ1-3|TRBV10-3|.
CAIGPDGNTIYF
>TRBJ2-6|TRBV7-9|few
CASSLGLHAGANVLTF
>TRBJ2-2|TRBV3-1/TRBV3-2|.
CASSQEGRVGELFF
>TRBJ1-2|TRBV4-1|.
CASSQEGGAGGYTF
>TRBJ1-4|TRBV7-9|.
CASSPTPAGATNEKLFF
>TRBJ2-1|TRBV24-1|.
CATQGDRGPSDYNEQFF
>TRBJ2-5|TRBV7-9|.
CASSSRDIRQETQYF
>TRBJ2-4|TRBV29-1|.
CSVYLVSGPRDIQYF
>TRBJ1-2|TRBV3-1/TRBV3-2|.
CATSQGYYGYTF
>TRBJ1-5|TRBV28|.
CASSFTRATGNQPQHF
>TRBJ1-2|TRBV3-1/TRBV3-2|.
CASSDGGLYGYTF
>TRBJ1-1|TRBV19|.
CASSSPSFGGRTEAFF
>TRBJ1-3|TRBV7-8|.
CASSSKQGRGRWDTIYF
>TRBJ1-2|TRBV7-2|.
CASSLPGPYTF
>TRBJ1-5|TRBV15|.
CATSRQGVKYQPQHF
>TRBJ2-1|TRBV5-1|.
CASISHGGGNEQFF
>TRBJ2-3|TRBV5-1|.
CASSLRLAGTQYF
>TRBJ2-7|TRBV14|.
CASSLSGTGVVQYF
>TRBJ2-1|TRBV7-6|.
CASSLDETATFVDEQFF
>TRBJ2-5|TRBV11-2|.
CASSLTPGQETQYF
>TRBJ2-7|TRBV27|.
CASSQIGDRGYEQYF
>TRBJ2-5|TRBV29-1|.
CSVEQGLETQYF
>TRBJ2-1|TRBV29-1|.
CSVRGGLYNEQFF
>TRBJ1-2|TRBV3-1/TRBV3-2|.
CASSQGAGGYTF
>TRBJ1-3|TRBV5-4|.
CASSSWTGAGNTIYF
>TRBJ2-1|TRBV6-5|.
CASSFRDSSYNEQFF
>TRBJ1-4|TRBV6-5|.
CASNKDRGFEKLFF
>TRBJ1-4|TRBV5-1|few
CASSLGAEDEKLFF
>TRBJ2-1|TRBV9|.
CASSVDPPPIANEQFF
>TRBJ2-1|TRBV6-2/TRBV6-3|.
CASSYQGLANEQFF
>TRBJ2-1|TRBV27|.
CASSTRTGNQFF
>TRBJ2-3|TRBV9|.
CASSTPRGGGDTQYF
>TRBJ2-3|TRBV5-4|.
CASSLSRGTNTQYF
>TRBJ1-1|TRBV19|.
CASSLGNTEAFF
>TRBJ2-2|TRBV13|.
CASSRGLDTGELFF
>TRBJ2-1|TRBV2|.
CASTAARTSNEQFF
>TRBJ1-1|TRBV28|few
CASSPIGRQGWTEAFF
>TRBJ1-1|TRBV5-4|.
CASSFSTVNTEAFF